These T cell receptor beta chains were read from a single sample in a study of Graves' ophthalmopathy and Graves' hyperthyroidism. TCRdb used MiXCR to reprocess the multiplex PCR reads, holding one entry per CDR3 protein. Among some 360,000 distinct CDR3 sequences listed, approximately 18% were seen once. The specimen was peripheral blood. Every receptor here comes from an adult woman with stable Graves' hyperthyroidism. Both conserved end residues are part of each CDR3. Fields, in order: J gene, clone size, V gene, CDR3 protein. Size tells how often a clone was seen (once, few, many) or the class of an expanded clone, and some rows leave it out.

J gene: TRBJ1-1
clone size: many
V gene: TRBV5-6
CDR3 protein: CASSDGQPLVPFF

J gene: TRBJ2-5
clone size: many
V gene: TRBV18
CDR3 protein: CASSPTQETQYF

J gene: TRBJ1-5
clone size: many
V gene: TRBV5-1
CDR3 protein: CASSLEAGPNQPQHF

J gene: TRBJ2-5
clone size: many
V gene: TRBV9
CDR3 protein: CASSVGGDQETQYF

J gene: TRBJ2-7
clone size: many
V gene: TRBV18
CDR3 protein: CASSPLGLSGEQYF

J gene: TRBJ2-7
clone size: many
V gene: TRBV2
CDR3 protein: CAIHSHYEQYF

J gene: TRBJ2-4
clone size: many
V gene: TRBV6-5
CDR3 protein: CASSTGRERWNIKYF

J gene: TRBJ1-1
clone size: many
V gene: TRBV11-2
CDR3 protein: CASSLGLQGRNTEAFF

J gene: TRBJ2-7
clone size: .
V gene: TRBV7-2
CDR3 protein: CASRRSGYEQYF

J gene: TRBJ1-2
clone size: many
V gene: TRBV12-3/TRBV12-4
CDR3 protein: CASSLWGNYGYTF

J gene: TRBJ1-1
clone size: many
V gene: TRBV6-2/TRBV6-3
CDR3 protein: CASSSPTENTEAFF

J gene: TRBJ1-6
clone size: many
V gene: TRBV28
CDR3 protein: CASSLSGQGAFVLHF

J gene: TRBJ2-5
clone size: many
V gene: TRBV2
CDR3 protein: CASNILYQETQYF

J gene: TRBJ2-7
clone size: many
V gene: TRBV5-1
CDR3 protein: CASSLARQGALYEQYF

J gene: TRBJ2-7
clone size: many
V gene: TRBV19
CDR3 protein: CASSMFSGRDGEQYF

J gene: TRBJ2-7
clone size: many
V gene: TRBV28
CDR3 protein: CASKSGQFYEQYF

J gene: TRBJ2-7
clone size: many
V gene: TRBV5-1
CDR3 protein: CASSLQGTGTSGTYEQYF

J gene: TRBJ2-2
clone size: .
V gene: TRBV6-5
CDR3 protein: CASSLGGSIGELFF

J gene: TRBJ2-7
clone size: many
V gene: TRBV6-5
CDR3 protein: CASNPSGLAGEQYF

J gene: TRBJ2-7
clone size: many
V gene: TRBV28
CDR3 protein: CASSLLLPKQEQYF

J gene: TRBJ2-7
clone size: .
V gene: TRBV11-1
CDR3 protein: CASSLTGKSYEQYF

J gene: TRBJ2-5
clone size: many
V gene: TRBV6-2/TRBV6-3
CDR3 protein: CASSYSEDVETQYF

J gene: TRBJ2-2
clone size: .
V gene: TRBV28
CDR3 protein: CASSFPLRGAETGELFF

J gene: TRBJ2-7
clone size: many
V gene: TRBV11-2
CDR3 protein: CASSHGTESYEQYF

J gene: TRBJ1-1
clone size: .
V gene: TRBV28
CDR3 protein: CASSSDSSDTEAFF

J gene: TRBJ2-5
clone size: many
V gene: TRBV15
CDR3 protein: CATSRGWLAGVRETQYF